A selection of T cell receptor beta chains follows, all from one sample in a study of T-cell reconstitution after alpha-beta-depleted transplantation in children. Using its own MiXCR run on the PCR reads, TCRdb lists one record per CDR3 protein. The sample records 600,000 to 700,000 distinct CDR3 sequences, 16% being singletons. This specimen was PBMCs from the stem cell graft donor, taken from the stem cell graft. The receptors shown here come from a human donor who donated a stem cell graft to a child with acute myeloid leukemia. Both conserved end residues are part of each CDR3. The D gene is left open where the match is weak. Not all rows give a size; the values are once, few, many and, for expanded clones, a class.

-,TRBV4-1,TRBJ1-5,TRBD1,CASSQVQGDPSNQPQHF,TGCGCCAGCAGCCAAGTACAGGGGGACCCTAGCAATCAGCCCCAGCATTTT
many,TRBV29-1,TRBJ1-3,-,CSAALQHADGNTIYF,TGCAGCGCAGCCTTACAACACGCGGACGGAAACACCATATATTTT
once,TRBV29-1,TRBJ2-3,-,CSVSYSDTQYF,TGCAGCGTTTCTTACTCAGATACGCAGTATTTT
many,TRBV20-1,TRBJ2-5,-,CSVQGGFQETQYF,TGCAGTGTGCAGGGGGGTTTCCAAGAGACCCAGTACTTC
-,TRBV12-3/TRBV12-4,TRBJ1-5,-,CASSGTGVSQPQHF,TGTGCCAGCAGCGGGACGGGGGTGAGTCAGCCCCAGCATTTT
-,TRBV18,TRBJ1-5,-,CASSPTGTAYSNQPQHF,TGTGCCAGCTCACCCACGGGCACAGCTTATAGCAATCAGCCCCAGCATTTT
few,TRBV15,TRBJ1-1,-,CATSREIGGYTEAFF,TGTGCCACCAGCAGAGAAATCGGGGGGTACACTGAAGCTTTCTTT
-,TRBV5-5,TRBJ2-3,-,CASSLRGLVTDTQYF,TGTGCCAGCAGCCTCCGGGGTTTGGTGACAGATACGCAGTATTTT
-,TRBV5-1,TRBJ2-3,-,CASSLIGLSTDTQYF,TGCGCCAGCAGCCTGATAGGTTTGAGCACAGATACGCAGTATTTT
few,TRBV24-1,TRBJ1-6,TRBD1,CATSERDSSSPLHF,TGTGCCACCAGTGAAAGGGACAGCTCTTCACCCCTCCACTTT
many,TRBV20-1,TRBJ2-1,-,CSARHRESYNEQFF,TGCAGTGCTAGGCATCGCGAGTCATACAATGAGCAGTTCTTC
few,TRBV20-1,TRBJ1-1,TRBD1,CSARDLKGGFTEAFF,TGCAGTGCTAGAGATCTTAAAGGGGGCTTCACTGAAGCTTTCTTT
-,TRBV7-2,TRBJ2-1,-,CASSVTGLDEQFF,TGTGCCAGCAGTGTCACGGGTCTTGATGAGCAGTTCTTC
few,TRBV5-1,TRBJ1-1,TRBD1,CASSLVRDRGGAEAFF,TGCGCCAGCAGCTTGGTACGGGACAGGGGGGGAGCTGAAGCTTTCTTT
many,TRBV20-1,TRBJ2-5,TRBD2,CSARGRSGGTETQYF,TGCAGTGCTAGAGGAAGGTCGGGGGGGACAGAGACCCAGTACTTC
few,TRBV4-3,TRBJ2-5,-,CASSQAPLRRQETQYF,TGCGCCAGCAGCCAAGCTCCGCTGCGCCGTCAAGAGACCCAGTACTTC
many,TRBV6-1,TRBJ2-3,-,CASSPFTGSTSTDTQYF,TGTGCCAGCAGCCCCTTCACAGGGTCAACTAGCACAGATACGCAGTATTTT
-,TRBV7-9,TRBJ1-1,-,CASSLGVLNSEAFF,TGTGCCAGCAGCCTGGGGGTCCTGAACTCTGAAGCTTTCTTT
many,TRBV12-3/TRBV12-4,TRBJ2-5,TRBD1,CASSSQRQGMETQYF,TGTGCCAGCAGTTCCCAACGACAGGGAATGGAGACCCAGTACTTC
few,TRBV7-2,TRBJ2-5,-,CASSSGQVETQYF,TGTGCCAGCAGCTCAGGACAAGTGGAGACCCAGTACTTC
many,TRBV7-2,TRBJ1-6,-,CASSLESLGVSPLHF,TGTGCCAGCAGCTTAGAATCCCTCGGGGTTTCACCCCTCCACTTT
-,TRBV20-1,TRBJ2-1,TRBD2,CSASGREGVYNEQFF,TGCAGTGCTAGTGGACGGGAGGGGGTGTACAATGAGCAGTTCTTC
few,TRBV5-4,TRBJ1-2,-,CASALKPDSPYGYTF,TGTGCCAGCGCCTTAAAACCCGACAGTCCCTATGGCTACACCTTC
many,TRBV10-3,TRBJ1-1,-,CAISDSDTEAFF,TGTGCCATCAGTGATTCCGACACTGAAGCTTTCTTT
many,TRBV29-1,TRBJ1-1,-,CSVGGFDEAFF,TGCAGCGTTGGGGGGTTTGATGAAGCTTTCTTT
few,TRBV7-2,TRBJ1-3,TRBD1,CASSPPAGGGNTIYF,TGTGCCAGCAGCCCTCCCGCAGGGGGGGGAAACACCATATATTTT
many,TRBV24-1,TRBJ2-7,-,CATSRGGPTYEQYF,TGTGCCACGAGCCGAGGGGGACCGACCTACGAGCAGTACTTC
-,TRBV27,TRBJ2-1,-,CASIPGGGHNEQFF,TGTGCCAGCATCCCAGGGGGGGGCCACAATGAGCAGTTCTTC
few,TRBV15,TRBJ1-2,TRBD1,CATRTPRQGLANYGYTF,TGTGCCACCAGGACCCCACGACAGGGATTAGCTAACTATGGCTACACCTTC
few,TRBV9,TRBJ2-3,-,CASSPGTHTDTQYF,TGTGCCAGCAGCCCTGGGACCCACACAGATACGCAGTATTTT
many,TRBV29-1,TRBJ1-5,-,CSVVSDSNQPQHF,TGCAGCGTTGTGTCGGATAGCAATCAGCCCCAGCATTTT
few,TRBV20-1,TRBJ1-1,-,CSARGVKMNTEAFF,TGCAGTGCCCGGGGAGTCAAAATGAACACTGAAGCTTTCTTT
few,TRBV7-6,TRBJ2-7,-,CASSLATVSYEQYF,TGTGCCAGCAGCCTCGCGACAGTCTCCTACGAGCAGTACTTC
many,TRBV15,TRBJ2-1,-,CATSRDRPSSYNEQFF,TGTGCCACCAGCAGAGATCGCCCTAGCTCCTACAATGAGCAGTTCTTC
many,TRBV20-1,TRBJ2-5,-,CSASRGFGTQYF,TGCAGTGCTAGTCGGGGGTTCGGGACCCAGTACTTC
-,TRBV7-3,TRBJ2-5,-,CASSPTGRVETQYF,TGTGCCAGCAGCCCAACAGGCCGTGTCGAGACCCAGTACTTC
-,TRBV4-3,TRBJ2-2,-,CASSQDFSGGSTGELFF,TGCGCCAGCAGCCAAGATTTCTCAGGGGGGAGTACCGGGGAGCTGTTTTTT